These 10 T cell receptor beta chains originate from one sample sequenced in a study of neurological immune-mediated disorders. The time point was: longitudinal time-point 2. TCRdb recomputed calls from the 5' RACE reads with MiXCR, one row per CDR3 protein. Among 80,000 to 100,000 distinct CDR3 sequences, approximately 6% were seen once, and the ten largest hold 7.9%. The material sequenced was PBMCs. The origin of the receptors is a woman aged 55-70 years with multiple sclerosis.

The chain employs TRBV24-1 and TRBJ2-2; D unclear. The CDR3 loop spans 13 amino acids. Germline assignment: CDR1 KGHDR and CDR2 SFDVKD. V was cut by 5 bases and J by 5 bases, with 8 bases left in between. Here the CDR3 DNA reads TGTGCCACCAGTGCAAGTCCGACCGGGGAGCTGTTTTTT. Protein sequence: CATSASPTGELFF.

Ten or more counts support this clonotype. The V and J genes are TRBV7-2 and TRBJ2-7; TRBD2 agrees at 8 bases. V dropped 1 base and J dropped 0; count of bases not matched to a gene: 5. The CDR3 length is 16 residues. The germline gives CDR1 SGHTA, CDR2 FQGNSA. CDR3 DNA sequence: TGTGCCAGCAGCTTAGAACCAGCGGGGGTCTCCTACGAGCAGTACTTC. Protein: CASSLEPAGVSYEQYF.

This clonotype was detected many times. This rearrangement joins TRBV5-6 to TRBJ2-2; D not resolved. Trimming removed 4 bases at V and 4 bases at J, with 11 bases between. Germline CDR1 is SGHDT and CDR2 is YYEEEE. The CDR3 length is 14 residues. The CDR3 loop reads CASSVTRPTGELFF. CDR3 coding DNA: TGTGCCAGCAGCGTTACAAGGCCCACCGGGGAGCTGTTTTTT. Variable domain in full (rest from reference TRBV5-6 and TRBJ2-2): DAGVTQSPTHLIKTRGQQVTLRCSPKSGHDTVSWYQQALGQGPQFIFQYYEEEERQRGNFPDRFSGHQFPNYSSELNVNALLLGDSALYLCASSVTRPTGELFFGEGSRLTVL.

The chain employs TRBV12-3 or TRBV12-4 and TRBJ2-5; D tentatively reads TRBD1 or TRBD2 (5 bases each). The CDR3 length is 13 residues. V was trimmed by 2 bases and J by 7 bases, leaving 11 bases between them. The CDR3 bases are TGTGCCAGCAGTTTACGGGGCCGTCGGACCCAGTACTTC. Residues: CASSLRGRRTQYF.

This clonotype was found many times. This chain links TRBV7-9 with TRBJ2-7; TRBD1 is a possible D gene (5 bases). Trimming removed 2 bases from V and 1 base from J, with 9 bases in between. In germline, CDR1 is SEHNR, CDR2 FQNEAQ (reference sequence). CDR3 length: 14 residues. The chain's CDR3 is CASSLSGQSYEQYF. The CDR3 nucleotides are TGTGCCAGCAGCTTATCTGGACAATCCTACGAGCAGTACTTC.

This clonotype was counted ten times or more. The gene calls are TRBV10-2 and TRBJ2-3, with D hard to call. This CDR3 is built from 10 residues. V lost 11 bases, J lost 2 bases, and 5 bases lay in between. CDR1 is WSHSY, CDR2 SAAADI, per germline. The CDR3: CACFTDTQYF. CDR3 bases: TGCGCCTGTTTCACAGATACGCAGTATTTT.

The sample holds many counts of this clonotype. This chain joins TRBV15 and TRBJ2-1; no reliable D call. The V and J ends lost 0 bases and 3 bases respectively, with 3 bases between them. Germline CDR1 and CDR2: LNHNV and YYDKDF (reference sequence). The CDR3 has 13 residues. The DNA for the CDR3 is TGTGCCACCAGCAGAGAGGTCTACAATGAGCAGTTCTTC. Translated: CATSREVYNEQFF.

This clonotype was seen many times. The chain is built from TRBV5-1 and TRBJ2-5, with 9 nucleotides matching TRBD1. V gave up 4 bases and J gave up 4 bases; unmatched junction bases: 5. The germline V gene encodes CDR1 SGHRS and CDR2 YFSETQ. The CDR3 is made up of 14 amino acids. The CDR3 spells CASSLGQGRETQYF. As DNA, the CDR3 is TGCGCCAGCAGCCTGGGACAGGGTAGAGAGACCCAGTACTTC. Full variable domain (outside the CDR3, taken from reference TRBV5-1 and TRBJ2-5): KAGVTQTPRYLIKTRGQQVTLSCSPISGHRSVSWYQQTPGQGLQFLFEYFSETQRNKGNFPGRFSGRQFSNSRSEMNVSTLELGDSALYLCASSLGQGRETQYFGPGTRLLVL.

This clonotype was seen at least ten times. J is TRBJ1-5 and V is TRBV20-1; D is ambiguous. With 1 base removed from V and 6 bases from J, the gap between germline ends came to 1 base. This CDR3 is 10 amino acids long. Germline V gene data show CDR1 as DFQATT and CDR2 as SNEGSKA (reference sequence). Here the CDR3 reads CSARVQPQHF. The CDR3 nucleotides are TGCAGTGCTAGAGTTCAGCCCCAGCATTTT.

This clonotype was found a few times. The CDR3 DNA is TGTGCCAGCAGTGGGACAGGATCCCGGGCTTTCTTT. Protein: CASSGTGSRAFF. This chain joins TRBV6-1 and TRBJ1-1, with 7 bases identical to TRBD1. The CDR3 runs 12 residues. V was pared by 4 bases and J by 11 bases, with 7 bases of the junction left unmatched. Germline loops: CDR1 MNHNS, CDR2 SASEGT.